This TCR beta chain was recorded in a study of Ad26.COV2.S vaccination and SARS-CoV-2 variants. At the level of the study: By the intramuscular route, Ad26.COV2.S was given once, or twice 56 days apart. The study, taken as a whole, reports: Reported findings describe substantial breadth in spike-specific CD8+ and CD4+ T cell responses following vaccination. People who got the vaccine or the placebo had similar non-spike TCR breadth.

This CDR3 region has 14 residues. The ends were cut back, 5 bases at V and 8 bases at J, with 18 bases in the middle. Germline loops: CDR1 LNHDA, CDR2 SQIVND (reference sequence). Treatment noted: around 19 received Ad26.COV2.S at low or high dose, single or two shots; 5 received placebo; per-sample allocation not given. Following the first vaccine or placebo injection, samples were taken on day 63. The method was immunoSEQ multiplex PCR; TCRdb's version includes in-frame clones alone and lacks a portion of them. The data hold some 340,000 clones, with 86% observed a single time. Note on this clone: Its antigen is undetermined.

The origin of this receptor is a person between 18 and 65 years old who received the Ad26.COV2.S COVID-19 vaccine or a placebo. This chain links TRBV19 with TRBJ1-2; perhaps TRBD1 as D (5 bases). The material sequenced was peripheral blood, taken in a trial of Ad26.COV2.S vaccine versus placebo. The chain's CDR3 is CASSLGQGPWGYTF. CDR3 nucleotide sequence: TGTGCCAGTAGTCTCGGACAAGGGCCTTGGGGCTACACCTTC.